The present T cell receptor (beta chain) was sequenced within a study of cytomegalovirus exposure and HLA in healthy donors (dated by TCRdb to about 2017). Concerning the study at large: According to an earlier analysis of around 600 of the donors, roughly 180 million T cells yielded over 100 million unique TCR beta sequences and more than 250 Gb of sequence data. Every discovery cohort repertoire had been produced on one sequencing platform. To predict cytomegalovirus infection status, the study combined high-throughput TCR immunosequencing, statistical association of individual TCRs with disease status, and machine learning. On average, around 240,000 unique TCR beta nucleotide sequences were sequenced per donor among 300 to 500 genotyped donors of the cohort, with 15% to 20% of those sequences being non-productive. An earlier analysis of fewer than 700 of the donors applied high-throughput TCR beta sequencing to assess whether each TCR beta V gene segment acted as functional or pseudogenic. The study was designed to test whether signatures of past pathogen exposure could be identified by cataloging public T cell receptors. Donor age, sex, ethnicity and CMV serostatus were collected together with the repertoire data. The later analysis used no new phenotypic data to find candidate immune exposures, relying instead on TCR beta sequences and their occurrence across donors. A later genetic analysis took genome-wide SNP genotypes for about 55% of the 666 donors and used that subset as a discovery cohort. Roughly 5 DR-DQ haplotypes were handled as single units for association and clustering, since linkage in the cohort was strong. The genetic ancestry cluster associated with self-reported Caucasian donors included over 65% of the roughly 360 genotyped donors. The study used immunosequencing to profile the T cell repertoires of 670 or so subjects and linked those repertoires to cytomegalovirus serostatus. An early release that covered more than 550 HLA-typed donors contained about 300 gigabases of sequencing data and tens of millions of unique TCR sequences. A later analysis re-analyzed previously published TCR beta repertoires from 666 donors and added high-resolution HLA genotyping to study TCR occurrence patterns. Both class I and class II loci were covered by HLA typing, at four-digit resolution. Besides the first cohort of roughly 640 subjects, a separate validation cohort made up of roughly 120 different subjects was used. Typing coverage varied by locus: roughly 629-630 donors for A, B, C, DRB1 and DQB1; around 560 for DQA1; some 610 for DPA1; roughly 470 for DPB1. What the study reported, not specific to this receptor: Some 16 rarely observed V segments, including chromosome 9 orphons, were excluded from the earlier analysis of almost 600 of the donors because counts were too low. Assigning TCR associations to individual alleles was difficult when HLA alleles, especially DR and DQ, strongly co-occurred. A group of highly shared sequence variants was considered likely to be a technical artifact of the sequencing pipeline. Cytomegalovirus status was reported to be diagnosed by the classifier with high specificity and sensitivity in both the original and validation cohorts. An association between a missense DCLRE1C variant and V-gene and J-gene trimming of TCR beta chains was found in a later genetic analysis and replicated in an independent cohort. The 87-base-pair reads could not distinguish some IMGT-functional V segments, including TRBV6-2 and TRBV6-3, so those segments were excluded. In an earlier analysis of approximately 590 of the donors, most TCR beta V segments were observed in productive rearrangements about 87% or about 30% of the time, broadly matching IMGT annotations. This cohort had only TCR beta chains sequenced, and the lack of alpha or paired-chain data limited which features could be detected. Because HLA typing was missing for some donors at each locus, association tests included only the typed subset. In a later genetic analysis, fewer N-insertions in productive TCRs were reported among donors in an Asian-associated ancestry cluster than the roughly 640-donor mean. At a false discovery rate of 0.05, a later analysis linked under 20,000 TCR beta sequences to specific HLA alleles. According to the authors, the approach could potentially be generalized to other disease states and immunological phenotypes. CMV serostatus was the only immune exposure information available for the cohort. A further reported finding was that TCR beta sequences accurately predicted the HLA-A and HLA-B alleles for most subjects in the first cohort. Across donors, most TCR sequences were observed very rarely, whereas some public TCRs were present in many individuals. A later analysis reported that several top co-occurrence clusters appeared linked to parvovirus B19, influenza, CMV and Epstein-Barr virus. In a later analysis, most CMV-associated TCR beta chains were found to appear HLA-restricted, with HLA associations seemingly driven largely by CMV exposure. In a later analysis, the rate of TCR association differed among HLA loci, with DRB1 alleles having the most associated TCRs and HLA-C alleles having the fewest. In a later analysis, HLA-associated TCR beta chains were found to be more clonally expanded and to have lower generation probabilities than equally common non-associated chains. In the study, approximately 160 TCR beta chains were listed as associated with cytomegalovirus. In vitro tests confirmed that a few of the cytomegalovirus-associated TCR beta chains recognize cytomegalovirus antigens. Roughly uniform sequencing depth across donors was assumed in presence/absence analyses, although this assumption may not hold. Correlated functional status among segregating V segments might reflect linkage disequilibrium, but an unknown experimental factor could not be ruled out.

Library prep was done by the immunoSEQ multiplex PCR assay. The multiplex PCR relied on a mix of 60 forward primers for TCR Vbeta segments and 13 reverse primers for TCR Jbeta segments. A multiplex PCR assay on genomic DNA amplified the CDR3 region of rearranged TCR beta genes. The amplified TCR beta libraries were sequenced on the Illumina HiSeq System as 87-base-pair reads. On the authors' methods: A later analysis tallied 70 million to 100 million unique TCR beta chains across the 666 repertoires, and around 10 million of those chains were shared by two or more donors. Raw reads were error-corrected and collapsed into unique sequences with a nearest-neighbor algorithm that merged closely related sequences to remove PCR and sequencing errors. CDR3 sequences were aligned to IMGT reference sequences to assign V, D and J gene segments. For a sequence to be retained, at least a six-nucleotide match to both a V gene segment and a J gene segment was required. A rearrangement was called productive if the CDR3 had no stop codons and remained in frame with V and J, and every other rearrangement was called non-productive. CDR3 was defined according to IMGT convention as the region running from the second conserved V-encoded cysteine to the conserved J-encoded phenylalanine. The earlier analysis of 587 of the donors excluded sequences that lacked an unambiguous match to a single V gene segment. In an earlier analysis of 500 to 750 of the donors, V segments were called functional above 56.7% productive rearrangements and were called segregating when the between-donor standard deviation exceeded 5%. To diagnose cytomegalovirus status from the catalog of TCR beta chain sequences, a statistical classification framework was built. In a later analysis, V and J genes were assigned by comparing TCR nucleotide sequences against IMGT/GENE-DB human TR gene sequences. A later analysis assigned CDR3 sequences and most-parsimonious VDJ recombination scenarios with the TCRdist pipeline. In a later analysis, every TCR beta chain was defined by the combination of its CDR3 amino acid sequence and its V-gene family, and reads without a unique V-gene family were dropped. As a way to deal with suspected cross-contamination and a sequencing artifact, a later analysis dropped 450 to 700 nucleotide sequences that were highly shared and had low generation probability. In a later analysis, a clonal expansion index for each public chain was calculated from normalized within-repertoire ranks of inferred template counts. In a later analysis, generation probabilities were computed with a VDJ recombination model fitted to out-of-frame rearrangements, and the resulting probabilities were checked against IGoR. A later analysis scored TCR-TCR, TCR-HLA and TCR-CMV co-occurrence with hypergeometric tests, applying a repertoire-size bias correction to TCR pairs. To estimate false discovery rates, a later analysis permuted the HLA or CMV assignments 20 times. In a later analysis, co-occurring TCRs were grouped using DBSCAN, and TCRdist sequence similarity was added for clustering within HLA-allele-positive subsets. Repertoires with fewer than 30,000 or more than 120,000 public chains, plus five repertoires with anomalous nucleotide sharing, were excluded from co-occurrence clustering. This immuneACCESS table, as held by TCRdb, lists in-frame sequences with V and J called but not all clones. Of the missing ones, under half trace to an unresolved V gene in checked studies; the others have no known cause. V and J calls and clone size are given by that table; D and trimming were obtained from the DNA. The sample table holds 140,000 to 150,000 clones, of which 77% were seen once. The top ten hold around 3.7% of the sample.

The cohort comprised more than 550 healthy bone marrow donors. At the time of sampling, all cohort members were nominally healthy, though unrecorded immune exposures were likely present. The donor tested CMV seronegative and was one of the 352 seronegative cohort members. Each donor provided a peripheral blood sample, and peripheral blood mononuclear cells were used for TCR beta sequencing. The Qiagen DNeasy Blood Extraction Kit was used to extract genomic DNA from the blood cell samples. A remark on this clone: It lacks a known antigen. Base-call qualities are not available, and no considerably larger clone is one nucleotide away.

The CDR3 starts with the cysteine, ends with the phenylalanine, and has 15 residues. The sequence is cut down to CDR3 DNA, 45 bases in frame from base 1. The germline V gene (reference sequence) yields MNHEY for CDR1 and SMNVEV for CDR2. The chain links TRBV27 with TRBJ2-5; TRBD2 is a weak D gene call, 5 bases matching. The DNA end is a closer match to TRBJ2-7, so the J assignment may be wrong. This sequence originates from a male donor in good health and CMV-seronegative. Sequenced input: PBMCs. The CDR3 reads CASSPIGTSPYEQYF. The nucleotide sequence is TGTGCCAGCAGCCCCATTGGAACTAGTCCCTACGAGCAGTACTTC.